The clone carrying this TCR beta chain was detected many times. Its antigen remains unidentified. The data originate from a study of response to subunit inactivated influenza vaccine. Germline CDR1 and CDR2: LNHDA and SQIVND (reference sequence). Trimming shortened V by 6 bases and J by 4 bases, and 19 bases separated the two germline ends. The CDR3 contains 15 residues. Study observations and caveats: Authors suggested each seasonal flu vaccination may recruit only limited numbers of new T cells.

TCRdb re-called the RT-PCR reads through MiXCR, storing one row per CDR3 protein. The table has around 520,000 distinct CDR3 sequences, 12% seen once; the top ten hold 9.5% to 13%. The chain combines TRBV19 with TRBJ2-7; D call uncertain. This material consisted of PBMCs from blood, taken on the day of vaccination. The sequence was obtained from a man in his fifties who received an inactivated influenza vaccine. DNA of the CDR3: TGTGCCAGTAGCCCCGAGATGGGTAGCAGTTACGAGCAGTACTTC. Protein sequence: CASSPEMGSSYEQYF.